The T cell receptor (beta chain) under discussion was sequenced for a study of blood T cell repertoires in COVID-19. For the study at large: Samples taken during acute and convalescent COVID-19 were collected in the United States, Italy and Spain.

Participants had their cohort set by participant-reported clinical history. Authors' analysis steps: Amplification with reference gene primers provided the estimates of nucleated cell counts. Assay used: immunoSEQ multiplex PCR; TCRdb lists only in-frame clones, some missing. D and trimming were read from the DNA, whereas the V and J calls and clone size are those reported in that table. The sample lists 300,000 to 400,000 clones, over 75% seen once, with around 0.97% in the top ten. V lost 3 bases, J lost 1 base, and 10 bases lay in between. The V gene's germline CDR1 is MDHEN and CDR2 SYDVKM. The CDR3 is made up of 15 amino acids.

The sample was PBMCs or T cells enriched from blood (not recorded which). The clonotype comes from a woman between 25 and 40 years old with acute COVID-19. The chain has TRBV28 and TRBJ1-5, with D perhaps TRBD1 (6 bases). CDR3: CASSLPRGSNQPQHF. The CDR3 nucleotides read TGTGCCAGCAGTTTGCCCAGGGGAAGCAATCAGCCCCAGCATTTT.